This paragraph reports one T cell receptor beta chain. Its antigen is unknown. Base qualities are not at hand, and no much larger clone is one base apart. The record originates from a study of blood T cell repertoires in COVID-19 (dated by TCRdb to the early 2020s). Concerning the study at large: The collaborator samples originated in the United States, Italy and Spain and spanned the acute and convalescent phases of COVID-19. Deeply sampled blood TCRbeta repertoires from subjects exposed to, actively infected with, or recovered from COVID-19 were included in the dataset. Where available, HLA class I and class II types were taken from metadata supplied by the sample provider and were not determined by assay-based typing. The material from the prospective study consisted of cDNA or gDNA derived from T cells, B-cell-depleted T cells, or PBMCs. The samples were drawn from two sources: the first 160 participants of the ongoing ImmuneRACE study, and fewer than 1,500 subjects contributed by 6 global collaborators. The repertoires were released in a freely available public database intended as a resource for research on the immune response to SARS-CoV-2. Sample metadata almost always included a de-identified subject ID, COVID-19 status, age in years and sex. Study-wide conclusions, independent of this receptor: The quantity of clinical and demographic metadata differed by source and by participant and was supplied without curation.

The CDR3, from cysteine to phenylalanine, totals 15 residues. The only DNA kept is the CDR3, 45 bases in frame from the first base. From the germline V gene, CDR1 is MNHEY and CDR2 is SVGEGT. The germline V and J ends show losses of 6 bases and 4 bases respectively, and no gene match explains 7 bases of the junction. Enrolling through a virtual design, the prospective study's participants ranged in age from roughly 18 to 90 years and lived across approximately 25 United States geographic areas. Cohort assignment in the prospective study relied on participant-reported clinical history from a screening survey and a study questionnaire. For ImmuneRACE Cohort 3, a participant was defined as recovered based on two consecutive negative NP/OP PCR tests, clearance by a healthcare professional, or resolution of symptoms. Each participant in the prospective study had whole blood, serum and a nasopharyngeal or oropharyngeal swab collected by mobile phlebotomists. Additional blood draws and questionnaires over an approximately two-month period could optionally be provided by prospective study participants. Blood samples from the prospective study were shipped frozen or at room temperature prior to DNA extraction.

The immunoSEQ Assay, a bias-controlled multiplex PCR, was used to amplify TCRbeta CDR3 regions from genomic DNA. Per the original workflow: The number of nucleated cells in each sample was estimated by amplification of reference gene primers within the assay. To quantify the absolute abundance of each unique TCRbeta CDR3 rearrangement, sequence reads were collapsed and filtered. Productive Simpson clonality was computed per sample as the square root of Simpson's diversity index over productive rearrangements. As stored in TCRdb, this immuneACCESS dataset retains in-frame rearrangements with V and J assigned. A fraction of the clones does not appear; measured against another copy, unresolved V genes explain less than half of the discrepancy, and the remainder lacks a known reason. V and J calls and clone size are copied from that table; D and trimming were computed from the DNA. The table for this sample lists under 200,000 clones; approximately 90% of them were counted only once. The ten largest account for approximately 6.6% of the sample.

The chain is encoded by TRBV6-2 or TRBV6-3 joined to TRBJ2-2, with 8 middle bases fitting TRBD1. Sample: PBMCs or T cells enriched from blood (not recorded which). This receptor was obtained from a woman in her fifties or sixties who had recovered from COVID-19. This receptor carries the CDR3 CASSDGQGRTGELFF. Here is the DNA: TGTGCCAGCAGCGACGGACAGGGCCGCACCGGGGAGCTGTTTTTT.